The 23 T cell receptor beta chains below all came from one sample that was sequenced in a study of response to subunit inactivated influenza vaccine. MiXCR, run by TCRdb on the RT-PCR reads, gives a single entry per CDR3 protein. Among hundreds of thousands of distinct CDR3 sequences listed, 14% were seen once. The specimen comprised PBMCs from blood, sampled roughly 15 days before vaccination. These receptor sequences come from a man aged 50-59 years who received an inactivated influenza vaccine.

The chain links TRBV29-1 to TRBJ2-3; D might be TRBD2 (6 bases). V was clipped by 4 bases and J by 0 bases, with 14 bases between them. From germline, CDR1 is SQVTM and CDR2 ANQGSEA. The CDR3 has 15 amino acids. CDR3 coding DNA: TGCAGCGTTGTTGGGGCGGGGAGGAGCACAGATACGCAGTATTTT. Protein: CSVVGAGRSTDTQYF.

This clonotype was picked up a small number of times. The chain employs TRBV4-3 and TRBJ2-6, with unresolved D. CDR3 length: 20 amino acids. The V end lost 0 bases, the J end lost 0 bases, and 18 bases lay between the germline ends. Germline V gives CDR1 LGHNA, CDR2 YSLEER. The CDR3 DNA follows: TGCGCCAGCAGCCAAGATTTGAGGCCCTCCCGACTCTCTGGGGCCAACGTCCTGACTTTC. This codes for CASSQDLRPSRLSGANVLTF.

This clonotype was counted between two and nine times. This chain connects TRBV6-2 or TRBV6-3 to TRBJ2-5; unclear D gene. Germline V CDR1 and CDR2: MNHEY, SVGEGT. V lost 7 bases and J 4 bases, leaving 13 bases between the germline ends. This CDR3 comprises 13 residues. CDR3 sequence (DNA): TGTGCCAGCAAGAAAACGGGCGGAGAGACCCAGTACTTC. This sequence encodes CASKKTGGETQYF.

The sample holds a few counts of this clonotype. The genes are TRBV20-1 and TRBJ1-4, with D tentatively TRBD1 (6 bases). Trimming removed 0 bases at V and 8 bases at J, with 16 bases between. The CDR3 extends over 15 amino acids. Germline-derived CDR1 and CDR2 are DFQATT and SNEGSKA (reference sequence). CDR3 sequence reads: CSARDLYRDAEKLFF. The CDR3 nucleotides read TGCAGTGCTAGAGATCTATACAGGGACGCGGAAAAACTGTTTTTT.

This clonotype came up a few times. V gene TRBV12-3 or TRBV12-4 combines with J gene TRBJ2-3, with 8 bases fitting TRBD2. The CDR3 is 15 amino acids. Trimming at V came to 3 bases and at J to 1 base, leaving 3 bases not matched to a gene. The chain's CDR3 is CASSLVAGRTDTQYF. DNA for the CDR3: TGTGCCAGCAGTTTGGTAGCGGGGCGCACAGATACGCAGTATTTT.

This clonotype was seen at least ten times. The chain is built from TRBV20-1 and TRBJ2-1, with 10 bases that match TRBD2. V gave up 6 bases and J gave up 9 bases; unmatched junction bases: 8. This CDR3 spans 13 amino acids. Germline CDR1 and CDR2: DFQATT and SNEGSKA (reference sequence). CDR3 DNA sequence: TGCAGTGCGAGTAGCGGGGGGCCTGGTGAGCAGTTCTTC. It yields the protein CSASSGGPGEQFF.

This clonotype was seen a handful of times. The chain joins TRBV20-1 to TRBJ2-3, with 8 nucleotides matching TRBD1. The germline V gene encodes CDR1 DFQATT and CDR2 SNEGSKA (reference sequence). Unmatched junction bases numbered 11, after V lost 5 bases and J lost 4 bases. This CDR3 region has 15 residues. CDR3 sequence: CSAARRGLAADTQYF. CDR3 bases: TGCAGTGCTGCACGCAGGGGGCTTGCGGCAGATACGCAGTATTTT.

This clonotype was detected a few times. The rearrangement links TRBV5-1 to TRBJ2-1; 14 bases are a match to TRBD2. The germline V gene encodes CDR1 SGHRS and CDR2 YFSETQ. This CDR3 comprises 18 residues. J was trimmed by 7 bases and V by 4 bases; bases with no gene match: 13. The CDR3 nucleotides read TGCGCCAGCAGCCCCGGGACTAGCGGGAGTTTGAGGGTTAATGAGCAGTTCTTC. Translation: CASSPGTSGSLRVNEQFF.

V and J are TRBV6-2 or TRBV6-3 and TRBJ2-1, with TRBD2 matching 8 bases. Germline V gene data show CDR1 as MNHEY and CDR2 as SVGEGT. The trim removed 7 bases at V and 9 bases at J, leaving 8 bases unmatched. The CDR3 totals 13 residues. As DNA, the CDR3 is TGTGCCAGCAACCAGGGACTAGGAGGTGAGCAGTTCTTC. It yields the protein CASNQGLGGEQFF.

This clonotype has more than one count but fewer than ten. Sequence at one end of the junction differs from germline and may be a read error. CDR3 DNA: TGCGCCAGCAGCCTGACAGGGGGCACGGTCCTTTTC. Translating it yields CASSLTGGTVLF. This chain joins TRBV4-3 and TRBJ2-7, with 10 bases lining up with TRBD1. The germline V gene encodes CDR1 LGHNA and CDR2 YSLEER. The CDR3 runs 12 residues.

There are a few counts of this clonotype. The chain employs TRBV6-2 or TRBV6-3 and TRBJ2-7; D possibly corresponds to TRBD2 (6 bases). The germline CDR1 and CDR2 sequences are MNHEY and SVGEGT. Trimming left V 6 bases short and J 0 bases short, with 15 bases between. The CDR3 has 15 amino acids. The CDR3 loop reads CASRGRDSSSYEQYF. The CDR3 DNA follows: TGTGCCAGCAGGGGCCGGGACTCCTCCTCCTACGAGCAGTACTTC.

The CDR3 DNA sequence: TGTGCCAGCAGAAGCTGGGGACTAGCGGGGTATTTGGAGACCCAGTACTTC. Residues: CASRSWGLAGYLETQYF. This rearrangement joins TRBV3-1 to TRBJ2-5; 13 bases match TRBD2. CDR3 length: 17 amino acids. After removal of 6 bases from V and 5 bases from J, the junction contained 12 bases not matched to a gene. From germline, CDR1 is LGHDT and CDR2 YNNKEL (reference sequence).

V and J are TRBV3-1 and TRBJ2-2; D remains unclear. Germline CDR1 and CDR2: LGHDT and YNNKEL (reference sequence). This CDR3 is built from 16 residues. The V end was cut by 3 bases, the J end by 4 bases, with 15 bases between. The CDR3 sequence is CASSHRRTSITGELFF. CDR3 DNA sequence: TGTGCCAGCAGCCATCGACGAACGAGTATCACCGGGGAGCTGTTTTTT. Drawing the rest from reference TRBV3-1 and TRBJ2-2, the complete variable domain is DTAVSQTPKYLVTQMGNDKSIKCEQNLGHDTMYWYKQDSKKFLKIMFSYNNKELIINETVPNRFSPKSPDKAHLNLHINSLELGDSAVYFCASSHRRTSITGELFFGEGSRLTVL.

The chain recombines TRBV3-1 with TRBJ2-5; a possible D gene is TRBD2 (6 bases). The CDR3 contains 15 residues. Trimming stripped 5 bases from V and 4 bases from J, with 17 bases between. Germline V gene sequence: CDR1 LGHDT, CDR2 YNNKEL (reference sequence). In DNA form, the CDR3 reads TGTGCCAGCAGCGCACAACCGGGACTTATAGAGACCCAGTACTTC. Its translation is CASSAQPGLIETQYF.

This clonotype was detected a few times. The CDR3 DNA follows: TGTGCCAGCAGCCCTGGGACAGGGGTGCTAGCTTGGAATGAGCAGTTCTTC. Translation: CASSPGTGVLAWNEQFF. The chain is built from TRBV14 and TRBJ2-1, with 10 bases lining up with TRBD1. The germline V gene encodes CDR1 SGHDN and CDR2 FVKESK. CDR3 size: 17 residues. Trimming took 4 bases from V and 7 from J; bases not matched to a gene: 13.

CDR3 residues: CASSASGGFAYEQYF. In nucleotides, the CDR3 is TGTGCCAGCAGTGCTTCAGGGGGGTTCGCCTACGAGCAGTACTTC. The chain recombines TRBV6-1 with TRBJ2-7; perhaps TRBD1 as D (7 bases). V was trimmed by 4 bases and J by 2 bases, leaving 15 bases between them. Per germline, CDR1 MNHNS and CDR2 SASEGT. CDR3 length: 15 amino acids.

The chain combines TRBV4-2 with TRBJ2-2; weak D call: TRBD1 (6 bases). Trimming stripped 0 bases from V and 6 bases from J, with 11 bases between. Germline CDR1 is LGHNA and CDR2 is YNFKEQ. The CDR3 is 15 amino acids. In nucleotides, the CDR3 is TGTGCCAGCAGCCAAGAACGCCACAGGGCCGGGGAGCTGTTTTTT. It specifies CASSQERHRAGELFF.

This clonotype was detected only once. V is TRBV9 and J is TRBJ2-5; 7 nucleotides line up with TRBD2. Germline V CDR1 and CDR2: SGDLS, YYNGEE. V trimming: 3 bases; J trimming: 7 bases; junction bases outside the gene matches: 12. The CDR3 consists of 15 residues. This CDR3 is CASSGLADPGGTQYF. The DNA of the CDR3 is TGTGCCAGCAGCGGCCTAGCGGACCCGGGAGGGACCCAGTACTTC.

There are many counts of this clonotype. This sequence joins TRBV4-1 and TRBJ2-5, with 8 bases matching TRBD1. The CDR3 covers 15 residues. Looked up from germline, CDR1 is MGHRA and CDR2 is YSYEKL. V shed 2 bases, J shed 3 bases, and the junction held 5 bases outside the gene matches. The CDR3 reads CASSQTQGEKETQYF. As DNA, the CDR3 is TGCGCCAGCAGCCAAACACAGGGGGAGAAAGAGACCCAGTACTTC.

This clonotype was seen a few times. This chain connects TRBV6-5 to TRBJ2-7; D is uncertain. The ends were cut back, 4 bases at V and 2 bases at J, with 15 bases in the middle. CDR3 length: 15 amino acids. Germline V lookup: CDR1 MNHEY, CDR2 SVGAGI. CDR3 amino acids: CASSSPVAPPYEQYF. The CDR3 region has the DNA TGTGCCAGCAGTTCGCCCGTGGCACCTCCCTACGAGCAGTACTTC.

This clonotype was detected a few times. The chain uses TRBV7-2 and TRBJ2-7; no clear D gene. Germline V lookup: CDR1 SGHTA, CDR2 FQGNSA. CDR3 size: 13 residues. Trimming took 4 bases from V and 3 from J, leaving 10 bases between them. This CDR3 is CASSSRADYEQYF. The CDR3 bases are TGTGCCAGCAGCTCCCGGGCCGACTACGAGCAGTACTTC.

This clonotype was seen repeatedly, ten times or more. The chain combines TRBV4-3 with TRBJ2-1; no reliable D call. CDR3 size: 13 residues. With 0 bases removed from V and 5 bases from J, the gap between germline ends came to 5 bases. CDR1 is LGHNA and CDR2 is YSLEER in the germline V gene. CDR3 DNA sequence: TGCGCCAGCAGCCAAGAGTCGGACAATGAGCAGTTCTTC. Its protein is CASSQESDNEQFF.

This clonotype was seen a handful of times. The chain is built from TRBV4-3 and TRBJ2-1, with 9 bases lining up with TRBD2. The CDR3 totals 16 residues. Unmatched junction bases numbered 4, after V lost 0 bases and J lost 4 bases. Germline V gene data show CDR1 as LGHNA and CDR2 as YSLEER. The chain's CDR3 is CASSQEASGKYNEQFF. Written as DNA, the CDR3 is TGCGCCAGCAGCCAAGAAGCTAGCGGGAAGTACAATGAGCAGTTCTTC.